The T cell receptor beta chain under discussion was sequenced for a study of lymphopenia after photon versus proton radiotherapy. The CDR3 has 15 amino acids. Germline V gene sequence: CDR1 WSHSY, CDR2 SAAADI. J lost 7 bases, V lost 6 bases, and 8 bases had no gene match. Sequencing was performed with immunoSEQ multiplex PCR; in TCRdb, only in-frame clones are kept and a portion is missing. The table lists 17,000 or so clones, 75% to 90% of them singletons. The clonotype was recovered from a man aged 65-85 years with pancreatic cancer. Material: peripheral blood, obtained from a patient treated with proton-based radiotherapy. V usage is TRBV10-2 and J usage is TRBJ2-2; TRBD2 matches 10 bases. CDR3 sequence: CASRLAGESGGELFF. For the CDR3, the DNA is TGCGCCAGCAGGCTAGCGGGGGAGAGTGGCGGGGAGCTGTTTTTT.